The rows below give T cell receptor beta chains drawn from one sample of a study of blood T cell repertoires in COVID-19. Repertoires were generated with immunoSEQ multiplex PCR, while TCRdb's copy carries only in-frame clones and drops some. This sample has more than 300,000 clones, with approximately 87% found just once. Sequencing was done on a sample of peripheral blood. Every receptor here comes from a woman in her twenties or thirties with COVID-19, enrolled during active disease. Both conserved end residues are part of each CDR3. Fields, in order: J gene, clone size, D gene, V gene, CDR3 DNA, CDR3 protein. D genes are given only for firm matches. Clone sizes are given selectively: once, few, many, or a class where the clone is expanded.

TRBJ2-7 | once | TRBD1 | TRBV7-6 | TGTGCCAGCAGCTCGAGCGGCGGACAGGATAGTACCTACGAGCAGTACTTC | CASSSSGGQDSTYEQYF
TRBJ2-7 | . | TRBD2 | TRBV4-3 | TGCGCCAGCAGCCGATCCGGGACTAGCGTTTTCTACGAGCAGTACTTC | CASSRSGTSVFYEQYF
TRBJ1-4 | . | . | TRBV2 | TGTGCCAGCAGTGGGCAGGGCACCAATGAAAAACTGTTTTTT | CASSGQGTNEKLFF
TRBJ1-3 | . | . | TRBV28 | TGTGCCAGCAGTTTAACAGGGAAAAAAGGAAACACCATATATTTT | CASSLTGKKGNTIYF
TRBJ2-5 | . | TRBD2 | TRBV7-9 | TGTGCCAGCAGCTTAGCGCTCCAGACTAGCCTGGAGACCCAGTACTTC | CASSLALQTSLETQYF
TRBJ1-2 | few | TRBD1 | TRBV2 | TGTGCCAGCAGTGGGGACAGAGGAGGCTACACCTTC | CASSGDRGGYTF
TRBJ2-1 | . | TRBD1 | TRBV5-1 | TGCGCCAGCAGACAGGGGCCCGACAATGAGCAGTTCTTC | CASRQGPDNEQFF
TRBJ1-1 | few | . | TRBV4-2 | TGTGCCAGCAGCCACCTAGGACAGAAGAACACTGAAGCTTTCTTT | CASSHLGQKNTEAFF
TRBJ2-5 | many | TRBD2 | TRBV5-4 | TGTGCCAGCAGCTCAGGCGTGGGACTAGCGGTACAAGAGACCCAGTACTTC | CASSSGVGLAVQETQYF
TRBJ2-5 | . | TRBD2 | TRBV7-2 | TGTGCCAGCAGCTTTCCGGGAGGGACCCAGTACTTC | CASSFPGGTQYF
TRBJ2-7 | . | . | TRBV29-1 | TGCAGCGTTGGAGGGGGAACGGGCACGTCCGAGCAGTACTTC | CSVGGGTGTSEQYF
TRBJ2-3 | . | . | TRBV7-3 | TGTGCCAGCAGCTCCCCCCCGGACTCAGATACGCAGTATTTT | CASSSPPDSDTQYF
TRBJ1-2 | . | TRBD1 | TRBV4-1 | TGCGCCAGCAGCCGTAACAGGGGGGAACCTGGTGGCTACACCTTC | CASSRNRGEPGGYTF
TRBJ1-4 | . | TRBD1 | TRBV19 | TGTGCCAGTAGTGTACAGGGGGCTGAGGGAGAAAAACTGTTTTTT | CASSVQGAEGEKLFF
TRBJ1-5 | . | . | TRBV28 | TGTGCCAGCAGAGAGGAATTAAGGCTCTTGAGCAATCAGCCCCAGCATTTT | CASREELRLLSNQPQHF
TRBJ2-3 | . | TRBD1 | TRBV10-3 | TGTGCCATCACGGACAGGGGAGATACAGATACGCAGTATTTT | CAITDRGDTDTQYF
TRBJ1-5 | . | . | TRBV5-1 | TGCGCCAGCAGCCCGCGAATGGAGAGGGGGAACCCCCTCCAGCCCCAGCATTTT | CASSPRMERGNPLQPQHF
TRBJ2-3 | . | TRBD2 | TRBV28 | TGTGCCAGCAGAGCCCCGGGACTAGCGGGAGGGCACGATACGCAGTATTTT | CASRAPGLAGGHDTQYF
TRBJ1-2 | . | TRBD1 | TRBV19 | TGTGCCAGTAGTGCCTCAGGGGGCTTCCCCTATGGCTACACCTTC | CASSASGGFPYGYTF
TRBJ2-5 | . | . | TRBV9 | TGTGCCAGCAGCCCCCAGACAGTGCAAGAGACCCAGTACTTC | CASSPQTVQETQYF
TRBJ1-6 | once | TRBD1 | TRBV30 | TGTGCCTGGAGTACAGGGGGCAGGGCACCCCTCCACTTT | CAWSTGGRAPLHF
TRBJ2-2 | . | . | TRBV30 | TGTGCCTGGATTTCCGGGTCCACCGGGGAGCTGTTTTTT | CAWISGSTGELFF
TRBJ1-2 | . | TRBD1 | TRBV6-2/TRBV6-3 | TGTGCCAGCAGTGGGACAGGTCGGGGCTACACCTTC | CASSGTGRGYTF
TRBJ2-3 | . | TRBD2 | TRBV7-3 | TGTGCCAGCAGCTTAGACGGGAGGAGCACAGATACGCAGTATTTT | CASSLDGRSTDTQYF
TRBJ2-5 | . | TRBD1 | TRBV5-1 | TGCGCCAGCAGCACGGACAGGGGGCCGGGGGAGACCCAGTACTTC | CASSTDRGPGETQYF
TRBJ1-5 | . | TRBD1 | TRBV27 | TGTGCCAGCAGTTCGGGGACAGGGGGCGGGCAGCCCCAGCATTTT | CASSSGTGGGQPQHF
TRBJ1-5 | . | . | TRBV2 | TGTGCCAGCAGTGGGGACACCTCTTATCAGCCCCAGCATTTT | CASSGDTSYQPQHF
TRBJ2-3 | once | TRBD2 | TRBV7-9 | TGTGCCAGCAGCTACGAGGGACTAACAGCTCATACGCAGTATTTT | CASSYEGLTAHTQYF
TRBJ2-1 | . | . | TRBV2 | TGTGCCAGCCGAGGGCTTGAGCAGTTCTTC | CASRGLEQFF
TRBJ2-7 | . | TRBD2 | TRBV27 | TGTGCCAGCAGTTTATCGGGGACTAGCGGCTCCTACGAGCAGTACTTC | CASSLSGTSGSYEQYF
TRBJ2-5 | . | TRBD1 | TRBV5-1 | TGCGCCACCCAGTGGGGACAGGGAACTCAAGAGACCCAGTACTTC | CATQWGQGTQETQYF
TRBJ1-6 | once | . | TRBV11-2 | TGTGCCAGCAGCTTAGGTGGAGCTTATAATTCACCCCTCCACTTT | CASSLGGAYNSPLHF
TRBJ2-3 | . | . | TRBV2 | TGTGCCAGCAGTGGACAGTACACAGATACGCAGTATTTT | CASSGQYTDTQYF
TRBJ1-5 | . | . | TRBV18 | TGTGCCAGCTCACCACTTTTTGAGAATCAGCCCCAGCATTTT | CASSPLFENQPQHF
TRBJ2-3 | . | TRBD2 | TRBV29-1 | TGCAGCGTACCCCGAGCGGGAGTAATAGATACGCAGTATTTT | CSVPRAGVIDTQYF
TRBJ2-7 | . | . | TRBV4-3 | TGCGCCAGCAGCCCCGGGACAGCGGGGGCCTACGAGCAGTACTTC | CASSPGTAGAYEQYF
TRBJ2-7 | . | . | TRBV21-1 | TGTGCCAGCAACTCGACTTCTCCGGGACAGTTCTACGAGCAGTACTTC | CASNSTSPGQFYEQYF
TRBJ2-3 | . | . | TRBV9 | TGTGCCAGCAGCGAGGGAGCGGGCCTCACAGATACGCAGTATTTT | CASSEGAGLTDTQYF
TRBJ1-1 | . | . | TRBV15 | TGTGCCACCAGCAGAGGCTCCCCGGAGGCTTTCTTT | CATSRGSPEAFF
TRBJ2-1 | . | . | TRBV28 | TGTGCCAGCAGTTTAGAAGGGACACTCTACAATGAGCAGTTCTTC | CASSLEGTLYNEQFF
TRBJ1-5 | . | . | TRBV5-1 | TGCGCCAGCAGCCGAGGGCTCGCCAGCCACCTTTATCAGCCCCAGCATTTT | CASSRGLASHLYQPQHF
TRBJ2-1 | . | . | TRBV15 | TGTGCCACCAGCAGAGATGATCCGGGAGTCTCTAATGAGCAGTTCTTC | CATSRDDPGVSNEQFF
TRBJ2-7 | . | . | TRBV7-2 | TGTGCCAGCAGCTTAGAATCTATGCACGAGCAGTACTTC | CASSLESMHEQYF
TRBJ1-5 | . | TRBD1 | TRBV7-8 | TGTGCCAGCAGCTTAGTAGGGACAGTCCATAGCAATCAGCCCCAGCATTTT | CASSLVGTVHSNQPQHF
TRBJ1-2 | few | . | TRBV21-1 | TGTGCCAGCATCGAGCGGGGGAGGGCCCTCCGCTATGGCTACACCTTC | CASIERGRALRYGYTF
TRBJ2-1 | . | TRBD1 | TRBV7-9 | TGTGCCAGCCGGACAGGGCAAAGGGGTGAGCAGTTCTTC | CASRTGQRGEQFF
TRBJ2-6 | . | . | TRBV9 | TGTGCCAGCAGCGAGGAGGGGGGGCACCGCTCTGGGGCCAACGTCCTGACTTTC | CASSEEGGHRSGANVLTF
TRBJ2-5 | . | TRBD2 | TRBV5-1 | TGCGCCAGCAGCGCCGGGACTACGACTCCCCAAGAGACCCAGTACTTC | CASSAGTTTPQETQYF
TRBJ2-1 | . | TRBD1 | TRBV5-1 | TGCGCCAGCAGCTTGGGGACAGGGTGGTACAATGAGCAGTTCTTC | CASSLGTGWYNEQFF